These 22 T cell receptor beta chains were all obtained from the same sample, sequenced in a study of cytomegalovirus exposure and HLA in healthy donors. Both 60 Vbeta primers and 13 Jbeta primers went into the PCR. TCRdb's copy holds only in-frame clones and misses some; the assay was immunoSEQ multiplex PCR. There are 50,000 to 75,000 clones in the sample; around 83% occur only once, and 1.6% lies in the top ten. The sequencing sample was made of PBMCs. These receptors were taken from a human donor in good health.

The J gene is TRBJ2-7, the V gene TRBV2; D unclear. V was clipped by 6 bases and J by 4 bases, with 13 bases between them. This CDR3 is built from 13 residues. CDR1 and CDR2 from the germline V gene are SNHLY and FYNNEI. The CDR3 reads CASSAALAYEQYF. In nucleotides, the CDR3 is TGTGCCAGCAGCGCTGCCTTAGCTTACGAGCAGTACTTC.

The chain is built from TRBV7-3 and TRBJ2-1, with 14 bases fitting TRBD2. CDR1 and CDR2 from the germline V gene are SGHTA and FQGTGA. V trimming: 5 bases; J trimming: 8 bases; junction bases outside the gene matches: 8. The CDR3 totals 16 residues. The CDR3 region is CASSPKATSGRDEQFF. CDR3 DNA sequence: TGTGCCAGCAGCCCAAAGGCGACTAGCGGGAGGGATGAGCAGTTCTTC.

This clone was counted only a few times. This chain uses TRBV5-1 with TRBJ2-5, with D tentatively TRBD1 (7 bases). The CDR3 runs to 14 residues. V was clipped by 6 bases and J by 2 bases, with 14 bases between them. CDR1 SGHRS and CDR2 YFSETQ come from the germline V gene. The CDR3 DNA is TGCGCCAGCAACACTCAGGGGGGTCAAGAGACCCAGTACTTC. Translating it yields CASNTQGGQETQYF.

This chain joins TRBV5-1 and TRBJ2-7; 9 nucleotides match TRBD2. CDR1 and CDR2 from the germline V gene are SGHRS and YFSETQ. Losses at the gene ends were 6 bases for V and 2 bases for J; bases not matched to a gene: 6. The CDR3 has 14 amino acids. The CDR3 nucleotides are TGCGCCAGCATCCTCAGCGGGGGGACCTACGAGCAGTACTTC. Residues: CASILSGGTYEQYF.

This clone was counted only a few times. V and J are TRBV4-3 and TRBJ2-7; the D gene is possibly TRBD1 (6 bases). The CDR3 has 17 amino acids. V lost 0 bases, J lost 0 bases, and 15 bases lay in between. Germline CDR1 LGHNA, CDR2 YSLEER. This CDR3 reads CASSQEWDTYFSYEQYF. The CDR3 coding sequence is TGCGCCAGCAGCCAAGAATGGGACACCTACTTCTCCTACGAGCAGTACTTC.

The chain is built from TRBV10-3 and TRBJ2-5, with 7 bases matching TRBD1. CDR1 ENHRY and CDR2 SYGVKD come from the germline V gene. The CDR3 length is 14 residues. V lost 6 bases, J lost 7 bases, and 11 bases stayed unmatched. CDR3 in amino acids: CAISRDQGVGTQYF. The CDR3, as DNA: TGTGCCATCAGCAGAGACCAGGGGGTAGGGACCCAGTACTTC.

This clone has just one count. The chain uses TRBV5-1 and TRBJ1-1, with unresolved D. CDR3 length: 14 amino acids. V shed 1 base and J shed 4 bases, with 11 bases lying between them. The germline V gene has CDR1 SGHRS and CDR2 YFSETQ. CDR3 bases: TGCGCCAGCAGCTTGTATATTGGCGGCACTGAAGCTTTCTTT. This sequence encodes CASSLYIGGTEAFF.

The chain employs TRBV2 and TRBJ2-7; 8 nucleotides align to TRBD1. Germline V gene lookup returns CDR1 SNHLY and CDR2 FYNNEI. The V gene end was trimmed by 8 bases and the J gene end by 2 bases; junction bases not matched to a gene: 8. This CDR3 comprises 14 residues. The CDR3 sequence is CASLGQVKTYEQYF. CDR3 in DNA: TGTGCCAGCCTGGGACAGGTGAAAACCTACGAGCAGTACTTC.

The J gene is TRBJ2-3, the V gene TRBV12-5, with 9 bases lining up with TRBD2. The CDR3 contains 16 residues. J was trimmed by 3 bases and V by 0 bases; bases with no gene match: 4. CDR1 is LGHNT, CDR2 FRNRAP, per germline. The CDR3 coding sequence is TGTGCTAGTGGTTTGGTTGCGGGAGGGCAGACAGATACGCAGTATTTT. This encodes CASGLVAGGQTDTQYF.

This sequence joins TRBV30 and TRBJ2-5, with 11 bases that match TRBD1. After removal of 3 bases from V and 5 bases from J, the junction contained 11 bases not matched to a gene. The length of the CDR3 is 16 residues. Germline V gene sequence: CDR1 GTSNPN, CDR2 SVGIG (reference sequence). The CDR3 spells CAWSVTGQGARETQYF. In DNA, the CDR3 is TGTGCCTGGAGCGTTACAGGACAGGGGGCCCGTGAGACCCAGTACTTC.

This chain connects TRBV9 to TRBJ1-3; TRBD1 might be the D (5 bases). Germline assignment: CDR1 SGDLS and CDR2 YYNGEE. V lost 2 bases to trimming and J lost 4 bases, with 7 bases between them. CDR3 size: 13 residues. CDR3 sequence reads: CASSVDRGNTIYF. For the CDR3, the DNA is TGTGCCAGCAGCGTCGACAGAGGAAACACCATATATTTT.

The chain combines TRBV11-2 with TRBJ2-5; D might be TRBD1 (6 bases). V lost 8 bases, J lost 1 base, and 14 bases lay in between. CDR1 is SGHAT, CDR2 FQNNGV, per germline. This CDR3 region has 14 residues. CDR3 residues: CASSAGAVQETQYF. CDR3 bases: TGTGCCAGCTCGGCAGGGGCTGTCCAAGAGACCCAGTACTTC. Full variable domain (remainder filled in from reference TRBV11-2 and TRBJ2-5): EAGVAQSPRYKIIEKRQSVAFWCNPISGHATLYWYQQILGQGPKLLIQFQNNGVVDDSQLPKDRFSAERLKGVDSTLKIQPAKLEDSAVYLCASSAGAVQETQYFGPGTRLLVL.

This rearrangement joins TRBV30 to TRBJ2-7, with 7 bases matching TRBD1. This CDR3 has 14 residues. V lost 4 bases to trimming and J lost 1 base; unmatched junction nucleotides: 7. The germline gives CDR1 GTSNPN, CDR2 SVGIG (reference sequence). The CDR3 protein is CAWIQRGQSYEQYF. The CDR3 nucleotides are TGTGCCTGGATTCAACGGGGACAGTCCTACGAGCAGTACTTC.

This clone was counted once. The chain employs TRBV28 and TRBJ1-4; TRBD1 matches 8 bases. V dropped 8 bases and J dropped 4; count of bases not matched to a gene: 6. The CDR3 totals 14 residues. CDR1 is MDHEN, CDR2 SYDVKM, per germline. The CDR3 loop reads CASSKDRVNEKLFF. The CDR3 DNA is TGTGCCAGCTCCAAGGACAGGGTTAATGAAAAACTGTTTTTT. The full variable domain, completed using reference TRBV28 and TRBJ1-4, is DVKVTQSSRYLVKRTGEKVFLECVQDMDHENMFWYRQDPGLGLRLIYFSYDVKMKEKGDIPEGYSVSREKKERFSLILESASTNQTSMYLCASSKDRVNEKLFFGSGTQLSVL.

V is TRBV7-9 and J is TRBJ1-5; the D gene is possibly TRBD1 (5 bases). The germline V gene has CDR1 SEHNR and CDR2 FQNEAQ (reference sequence). The CDR3 runs to 14 residues. Deletions cut 1 base from V and 5 bases from J, with 9 bases between. The CDR3 loop reads CASSLGGTHQPQHF. In DNA form, the CDR3 reads TGTGCCAGCAGCTTAGGGGGGACTCATCAGCCCCAGCATTTT.

The chain couples TRBV7-2 to TRBJ1-4; no clear D gene. The CDR3 is 14 residues long. The germline gives CDR1 SGHTA, CDR2 FQGNSA. Trimming pared 4 bases from V and 8 bases from J, leaving 14 bases between. Written as DNA, the CDR3 is TGTGCCAGCAGCTCACGCACTAGCGGCGAAAAACTGTTTTTT. This sequence encodes CASSSRTSGEKLFF.

This clone was counted a single time. The CDR3 coding sequence is TGTGCCACCGGGAGGGATCTAGCGGGGGGGGCCAATGAGCAGTTCTTC. Translation gives CATGRDLAGGANEQFF. The rearrangement uses TRBV15 and TRBJ2-1; 12 bases map to TRBD2. The CDR3 totals 16 residues. With V trimmed by 8 bases and J by 6 bases, 11 bases remained unmatched. Germline CDR1 and CDR2: LNHNV and YYDKDF (reference sequence).

The V call is TRBV19, the J call TRBJ1-5, with unresolved D. This CDR3 is built from 13 residues. Germline CDR1 is LNHDA and CDR2 is SQIVND (reference sequence). V lost 5 bases to trimming and J lost 4 bases, with 9 bases between them. The CDR3: CASSEAANQPQHF. DNA of the CDR3: TGTGCCAGTAGTGAGGCAGCTAATCAGCCCCAGCATTTT.

The chain links TRBV12-5 to TRBJ2-3; no reliable D call. CDR1 LGHNT and CDR2 FRNRAP come from the germline V gene. The CDR3 is 14 amino acids. The germline V and J ends were trimmed by 6 bases and 0 bases, with 10 bases remaining between them. CDR3 in DNA: TGTGCTAGTGGCCCCCAAACAAGCACAGATACGCAGTATTTT. Its translation is CASGPQTSTDTQYF.

This clone was found once. The rearrangement joins TRBV5-1 to TRBJ2-1, with 8 bases aligning to TRBD2. The CDR3 covers 16 residues. J gave up 7 bases and V 1 base, and 10 bases lay outside the gene matches. Germline CDR1 reads SGHRS; CDR2 reads YFSETQ. CDR3 coding DNA: TGCGCCAGCAGCTTGTTGCAACGGGGGGGCATTAATGAGCAGTTCTTC. Its protein is CASSLLQRGGINEQFF.

The rearrangement uses TRBV5-4 and TRBJ1-2, with D maybe TRBD1 (6 bases). This CDR3 contains 13 residues. The V end was cut by 0 bases, the J end by 8 bases, with 11 bases between. Per germline, CDR1 SGHNT and CDR2 YYREEE (reference sequence). CDR3 loop: CASSLVGGGGYTF. The CDR3 DNA reads TGTGCCAGCAGCTTGGTGGGCGGGGGCGGCTACACCTTC.

The chain combines TRBV6-6 with TRBJ2-3; D is possibly TRBD2 (5 bases). There are 15 residues in the CDR3. Germline V gives CDR1 MNHNY, CDR2 SVGAGI (reference sequence). The germline V and J ends were trimmed by 0 bases and 1 base, with 8 bases remaining between them. The CDR3 DNA reads as TGTGCCAGCAGTTACTCAGACGGGGGCACAGATACGCAGTATTTT. It is translated as CASSYSDGGTDTQYF.